The rows below give T cell receptor beta chains drawn from one sample of a study of cytomegalovirus exposure and HLA in healthy donors. Measured with immunoSEQ multiplex PCR; TCRdb has only the in-frame clones, and not every one. The table lists about 180,000 clones, roughly 78% of them singletons. Sequenced input: PBMCs. All receptors come from a woman aged 35 to 49 in good health and CMV-seronegative. Each CDR3 is given with its conserved first and last residue.

j_call: TRBJ2-6; v_call: TRBV7-6; cdr3_aa: CASSLLGQAESGANVLTF
j_call: TRBJ1-1; v_call: TRBV7-9; cdr3_aa: CASSLQGNTEAFF
j_call: TRBJ2-3; v_call: TRBV19; cdr3_aa: CASRQEGFQDTQYF
j_call: TRBJ2-5; v_call: TRBV27; cdr3_aa: CASSLSPRKGGLRVETQYF
j_call: TRBJ2-2; v_call: TRBV5-1; cdr3_aa: CASSRTGGGTGELFF
j_call: TRBJ1-1; v_call: TRBV19; cdr3_aa: CAARTVNTEAFF
j_call: TRBJ2-7; v_call: TRBV5-4; cdr3_aa: CASSFPGSEQYF
j_call: TRBJ1-1; v_call: TRBV5-1; cdr3_aa: CASSLGAGPEAFF
j_call: TRBJ1-6; v_call: TRBV4-1; cdr3_aa: CASSQGPQGNNSPLHF
j_call: TRBJ2-5; v_call: TRBV29-1; cdr3_aa: CSAGLAGAGGETQYF
j_call: TRBJ1-3; v_call: TRBV4-1; cdr3_aa: CASSQEGGSPGVGNTIYF
j_call: TRBJ1-5; v_call: TRBV18; cdr3_aa: CASSPEGGNQPQHF
j_call: TRBJ1-1; v_call: TRBV5-4; cdr3_aa: CASSPRSGAMNTEAFF
j_call: TRBJ2-7; v_call: TRBV5-1; cdr3_aa: CASSLTSDDEQYF
j_call: TRBJ2-7; v_call: TRBV15; cdr3_aa: CATICHEEVVEQYF
j_call: TRBJ2-7; v_call: TRBV19; cdr3_aa: CASAQDYEQYF
j_call: TRBJ2-1; v_call: TRBV28; cdr3_aa: CASSFYAIETSINEQFF
j_call: TRBJ1-1; v_call: TRBV6-4; cdr3_aa: CASSDSTGRQGNTEAFF
j_call: TRBJ1-4; v_call: TRBV30; cdr3_aa: CAWAVGAGAGEKLFF
j_call: TRBJ1-2; v_call: TRBV5-4; cdr3_aa: CASSTRGQTNYGYTF
j_call: TRBJ1-5; v_call: TRBV6-5; cdr3_aa: CASSYVGRWGNQPQHF
j_call: TRBJ1-2; v_call: TRBV7-6; cdr3_aa: CASSLIHSQADGYTF
j_call: TRBJ2-1; v_call: TRBV5-1; cdr3_aa: CASSPWDRDYNEQFF
j_call: TRBJ2-7; v_call: TRBV29-1; cdr3_aa: CSVEDWGLGVGEQYF
j_call: TRBJ1-2; v_call: TRBV6-1; cdr3_aa: CASSEEHRGGPNGYTF
j_call: TRBJ2-5; v_call: TRBV5-6; cdr3_aa: CASSREETQYF
j_call: TRBJ1-1; v_call: TRBV19; cdr3_aa: CASSGTIGGGGTEAFF
j_call: TRBJ2-2; v_call: TRBV30; cdr3_aa: CAWMRAGELFF
j_call: TRBJ2-5; v_call: TRBV5-1; cdr3_aa: CASSFGTDNSAQYF
j_call: TRBJ2-2; v_call: TRBV28; cdr3_aa: CASSSRVAGTGELFF
j_call: TRBJ1-3; v_call: TRBV2; cdr3_aa: CASRRTVLSGNTIYF
j_call: TRBJ1-5; v_call: TRBV9; cdr3_aa: CASSGGGSRDQPQHF
j_call: TRBJ1-2; v_call: TRBV10-3; cdr3_aa: CAISEDRGRYGYTF
j_call: TRBJ1-4; v_call: TRBV5-1; cdr3_aa: CASSLGTDNEKLFF
j_call: TRBJ2-3; v_call: TRBV28; cdr3_aa: CASSPTDGVNTDTQYF
j_call: TRBJ2-3; v_call: TRBV2; cdr3_aa: CASSEAPPGQGRDTQYF
j_call: TRBJ1-2; v_call: TRBV5-1; cdr3_aa: CASQDRGGVNYGYTF
j_call: TRBJ2-3; v_call: TRBV2; cdr3_aa: CASSELPGQGAMSTDTQYF
j_call: TRBJ2-7; v_call: TRBV7-8; cdr3_aa: CASSLARQGPYEQYF
j_call: TRBJ1-5; v_call: TRBV2; cdr3_aa: CASSEYRGSQPQHF
j_call: -; v_call: TRBV30; cdr3_aa: CAWSGGGPEQYF
j_call: TRBJ1-6; v_call: TRBV5-6; cdr3_aa: CASSWDRANSPLHF
j_call: TRBJ1-6; v_call: TRBV7-8; cdr3_aa: CASSLVTGKGSPLHF
j_call: TRBJ2-1; v_call: TRBV5-4; cdr3_aa: CASSSGLVDEQFF